The 25 T cell receptor beta chains below were found in one sample sequenced in a study of vaccination and CD4 T cells after COVID-19 (dated by TCRdb to between 2020 and 2023). The treatment or condition label, read with the paper, signifies: roughly 10-day PBMC culture with coronavirus spike peptide pools or control peptides (ViraFEST assay). The method was PCR. Sequencing was carried out with an Illumina iSeq 100. TCR sequencing of DNA from cultured CD4+ T cells used the Oncomine TCR Beta short-read assay at the Johns Hopkins FTIC core. Starting from the raw public reads, TCRdb applied fastp trimming at Q25, assembled clones with MiXCR and retained in-frame beta chains. Merged by CDR3 protein, the rows form single entries marked with the most common genes and DNA. This sample lists more than 10,000 distinct CDR3 sequences; around 40% were detected once. Roughly 22% of the sample goes to the ten largest clones.

These receptors' antigens are unknown. The sequenced sample was CD4+ T cells from blood, cultured in vitro, obtained before SARS-CoV-2 vaccination. The source of these receptors is a human donor who had recovered from COVID-19.

V usage is TRBV20-1 and J usage is TRBJ2-7; D remains ambiguous. Between the trimmed V and J ends, which lost 2 bases and 0 bases, there was a span of 11 bases. This CDR3 spans 14 amino acids. Germline V lookup: CDR1 DFQATT, CDR2 SNEGSKA (reference sequence). CDR3 protein: CSARPSLSSYEQYF. The DNA of the CDR3 is TGCAGTGCTAGACCCTCCTTGAGCTCCTACGAGCAGTACTTC.

The rearrangement joins TRBV6-1 to TRBJ1-2, with TRBD1 matching over 7 bases. This CDR3 is built from 13 residues. Germline CDR1 and CDR2: MNHNS and SASEGT. Trimming removed 1 base from V and 8 bases from J; junction bases left unmatched: 4. CDR3 sequence reads: CASSEVGRGGYTF. CDR3 DNA: TGTGCCAGCAGTGAAGTTGGCAGGGGGGGCTACACCTTC.

In its sample, this clonotype was seen a few times. The V and J genes are TRBV5-4 and TRBJ1-1; 8 nucleotides match TRBD1. Trimming at V came to 4 bases and at J to 10 bases, leaving 12 bases not matched to a gene. The CDR3 consists of 14 residues. In germline, CDR1 is SGHNT, CDR2 YYREEE (reference sequence). The CDR3 is CASSTSGGWGGAFF. DNA of the CDR3: TGTGCCAGCAGCACCTCAGGGGGCTGGGGGGGAGCTTTCTTT.

The genes are TRBV29-1 and TRBJ2-3; TRBD2 agrees at 10 bases. V gave up 4 bases and J gave up 0 bases; unmatched junction bases: 4. This CDR3 has 15 amino acids. Germline assignment: CDR1 SQVTM and CDR2 ANQGSEA. CDR3: CSVGGLATSTDTQYF. The DNA of the CDR3 is TGCAGCGTTGGGGGACTAGCGACCAGCACAGATACGCAGTATTTT.

This clonotype was counted only a few times. The chain uses TRBV20-1 and TRBJ1-2, with a possible D match to TRBD1 (5 bases). Trimming cost V 5 bases and J 3 bases, with 13 bases left between them. CDR3 size: 13 residues. The germline V gene encodes CDR1 DFQATT and CDR2 SNEGSKA (reference sequence). CDR3 in amino acids: CSAYKDKYYGYTF. Here the CDR3 DNA reads TGCAGTGCTTACAAGGACAAGTACTATGGCTACACCTTC.

This chain connects TRBV20-1 to TRBJ1-2; maybe TRBD1 (6 bases). The CDR3 contains 15 residues. In germline, CDR1 is DFQATT, CDR2 SNEGSKA (reference sequence). V was shortened by 6 bases and J by 0 bases, with 17 bases between the two germline ends. CDR3 in DNA: TGCAGTGCCTCGGGGACACTCGCTACTAACTATGGCTACACCTTC. Translating gives CSASGTLATNYGYTF.

The chain joins TRBV19 to TRBJ1-2; 8 nucleotides line up with TRBD1. Germline CDR1 and CDR2: LNHDA and SQIVND (reference sequence). J was trimmed by 8 bases and V by 5 bases; bases with no gene match: 7. There are 13 residues in the CDR3. CDR3 region: CASSSQGVQGYTF. The CDR3 coding sequence is TGTGCCAGTAGTTCACAGGGGGTGCAAGGCTACACCTTC.

This chain joins TRBV7-3 and TRBJ2-7, with 9 bases identical to TRBD2. The germline CDR1 and CDR2 sequences are SGHTA and FQGTGA. This CDR3 spans 15 amino acids. V shed 5 bases, J shed 6 bases, and the junction held 11 bases outside the gene matches. The CDR3 region has the DNA TGTGCCAGCAGCCCTAAGACTAGCGGTCCCTCCGAGCAGTACTTC. This encodes CASSPKTSGPSEQYF. Filled out from reference TRBV7-3 and TRBJ2-7, the complete variable domain reads GAGVSQTPSNKVTEKGKYVELRCDPISGHTALYWYRQSLGQGPEFLIYFQGTGAADDSGLPNDRFFAVRPEGSVSTLKIQRTERGDSAVYLCASSPKTSGPSEQYFGPGTRLTVT.

Here the CDR3 reads CASSPQLGAEETQYF. The CDR3 DNA follows: TGCGCCAGCAGCCCGCAACTAGGGGCCGAGGAGACCCAGTACTTC. This chain uses TRBV5-1 with TRBJ2-5; D may correspond to TRBD1 or TRBD2 (5 bases each). Germline CDR1 is SGHRS and CDR2 is YFSETQ. V lost 4 bases to trimming and J lost 5 bases, with 18 bases between them. The CDR3 consists of 15 residues.

V is TRBV27 and J is TRBJ2-2, with a tentative D call TRBD2 (6 bases). Germline values: CDR1 MNHEY, CDR2 SMNVEV (reference sequence). The CDR3 length is 14 residues. V was shortened by 6 bases and J by 0 bases, with 8 bases between the two germline ends. As DNA, the CDR3 is TGTGCCAGCAGAGGGACTTCGAACACCGGGGAGCTGTTTTTT. Encoded protein: CASRGTSNTGELFF.

The chain uses TRBV12-3 or TRBV12-4 and TRBJ2-7, with D unresolved. The CDR3 is 13 residues long. Trimming took off 0 bases at V and 2 bases at J, with 5 bases between the two ends. The DNA of the CDR3 is TGTGCCAGCAGTTTAGCCTTTCCCTACGAGCAGTACTTC. Residues: CASSLAFPYEQYF.

The rearrangement uses TRBV15 and TRBJ2-1; 12 bases fit TRBD2. Per germline, CDR1 LNHNV and CDR2 YYDKDF (reference sequence). This CDR3 region has 17 residues. The V segment lost 1 base and the J segment 5 bases; nucleotides outside the gene matches: 6. The CDR3 nucleotides are TGTGCCACCAGCAGAGTGACTAGCGGGAGCGCCCACAATGAGCAGTTCTTC. Protein sequence: CATSRVTSGSAHNEQFF.

V usage is TRBV20-1 and J usage is TRBJ2-5; 10 nucleotides align to TRBD2. V dropped 1 base and J dropped 5; count of bases not matched to a gene: 10. CDR1 is DFQATT, CDR2 SNEGSKA, per germline (reference sequence). CDR3 length: 16 residues. CDR3 loop: CSARVGLAGVIETQYF. CDR3 DNA sequence: TGCAGTGCTAGAGTGGGGCTAGCGGGAGTTATCGAGACCCAGTACTTC.

The chain has TRBV28 and TRBJ2-5; a weak D match, TRBD2 (5 bases). V was trimmed by 6 bases and J by 4 bases, leaving 12 bases between them. CDR3 length equals 13 residues. In germline, CDR1 is MDHEN, CDR2 SYDVKM. The CDR3 protein is CASRESSGETQYF. In DNA form, the CDR3 reads TGTGCCAGCAGAGAGAGCAGCGGAGAGACCCAGTACTTC. Complete variable domain (other parts from reference TRBV28 and TRBJ2-5): DVKVTQSSRYLVKRTGEKVFLECVQDMDHENMFWYRQDPGLGLRLIYFSYDVKMKEKGDIPEGYSVSREKKERFSLILESASTNQTSMYLCASRESSGETQYFGPGTRLLVL.

A few counts support this clonotype. The V and J genes are TRBV20-1 and TRBJ2-7; 7 nucleotides align to TRBD1. Germline CDR1 reads DFQATT; CDR2 reads SNEGSKA (reference sequence). The CDR3 contains 13 residues. V gave up 3 bases and J gave up 0 bases; unmatched junction bases: 2. CDR3 DNA: TGCAGTGCTAGTGACAGGGTCTCCTACGAGCAGTACTTC. It specifies CSASDRVSYEQYF.

This clonotype was counted only a few times. The chain joins TRBV20-1 to TRBJ2-4; 9 bases agree with TRBD1. J lost 9 bases, V lost 7 bases, and 19 bases had no gene match. This CDR3 spans 16 amino acids. Germline assignment: CDR1 DFQATT and CDR2 SNEGSKA (reference sequence). The CDR3: CSVTPPGTGHRGIQYF. The CDR3, as DNA: TGCAGTGTCACGCCACCCGGGACAGGGCACAGGGGCATTCAGTACTTC.

The chain employs TRBV7-6 and TRBJ2-2, with 12 positions matching TRBD2. Germline CDR1 and CDR2: SGHVS and FNYEAQ. The V gene end was trimmed by 2 bases and the J gene end by 4 bases; junction bases not matched to a gene: 2. This CDR3 has 16 amino acids. The CDR3 here is CASSLLAGGPTGELFF. The CDR3 DNA is TGTGCCAGCAGCTTACTAGCGGGGGGGCCCACCGGGGAGCTGTTTTTT.

The chain combines TRBV19 with TRBJ1-6; D is possibly TRBD1 (6 bases). Germline V CDR1 and CDR2: LNHDA, SQIVND (reference sequence). V shed 8 bases and J shed 6 bases, with 17 bases lying between them. The CDR3 length is 15 residues. DNA of the CDR3: TGTGCCAGTTCATCCCGGACAGCATTTAATTCACCCCTCCACTTT. Translated, it gives CASSSRTAFNSPLHF.

The chain employs TRBV2 and TRBJ2-7; 10 bases fit TRBD1. V trimming: 0 bases; J trimming: 6 bases; junction bases outside the gene matches: 5. Germline CDR1 SNHLY, CDR2 FYNNEI. This CDR3 has 15 amino acids. The CDR3, as DNA: TGTGCCAGCAGTGAAGCGACAGGGGGCTCTTCCGAGCAGTACTTC. Translated, it gives CASSEATGGSSEQYF.

The chain combines TRBV6-5 with TRBJ1-6; D is undetermined. The germline V and J ends were trimmed by 2 bases and 5 bases, with 4 bases remaining between them. The CDR3 contains 13 residues. From germline, CDR1 is MNHEY and CDR2 SVGAGI. CDR3 amino acids: CASSYGNNSPLHF. Here the CDR3 DNA reads TGTGCCAGCAGTTACGGGAATAATTCACCCCTCCACTTT.

This chain uses TRBV2 with TRBJ1-6, with 8 bases identical to TRBD1. The length of the CDR3 is 15 residues. Germline-derived CDR1 and CDR2 are SNHLY and FYNNEI. Trimming took 6 bases from V and 7 from J; bases not matched to a gene: 8. Here the CDR3 DNA reads TGTGCCAGCAGAGGGGTCACAGGGGGGAATTCACCCCTCCACTTT. It specifies CASRGVTGGNSPLHF. The full variable domain, in which reference TRBV2 and TRBJ1-6 provide the parts outside the CDR3, is EPEVTQTPSHQVTQMGQEVILRCVPISNHLYFYWYRQILGQKVEFLVSFYNNEISEKSEIFDDQFSVERPDGSNFTLKIRSTKLEDSAMYFCASRGVTGGNSPLHFGNGTRLTVT.

The CDR3 nucleotides are TGTGCCAGCAGCAAACACTGCCTCACAGATACGCAGTATTTT. Translating it yields CASSKHCLTDTQYF. The genes are TRBV21-1 and TRBJ2-3. TRBV21-1 corresponds to a pseudogene. The CDR3 runs 14 residues.

The chain is built from TRBV20-1 and TRBJ2-2; the match to TRBD1 covers 8 bases. Trimming removed 6 bases from V and 4 bases from J; junction bases left unmatched: 13. This CDR3 comprises 16 residues. In germline, CDR1 is DFQATT, CDR2 SNEGSKA (reference sequence). The CDR3, as DNA: TGCAGTGCAACGACCACAGGGGGTAGGGGCACCGGGGAGCTGTTTTTT. Its protein is CSATTTGGRGTGELFF.

A single count supports this clonotype. J is TRBJ1-6 and V is TRBV19, with 7 positions matching TRBD1. The CDR3 is 15 amino acids. V shed 8 bases and J 10 bases; nucleotides not matched to a gene: 14. In germline, CDR1 is LNHDA, CDR2 SQIVND (reference sequence). The CDR3 DNA sequence: TGTGCCAGTCTAAACAGGGGAAGAGGAGAATCACCCCTCCACTTT. This encodes CASLNRGRGESPLHF.

The chain links TRBV18 to TRBJ2-5; TRBD1 matches at 7 bases. Trimming removed 3 bases from V and 3 bases from J; junction bases left unmatched: 1. Germline V gene data show CDR1 as KGHSH and CDR2 as LQKENI. The CDR3 runs 13 residues. CDR3: CASSPDREETQYF. CDR3 sequence (DNA): TGTGCCAGCTCACCTGACAGGGAAGAGACCCAGTACTTC.